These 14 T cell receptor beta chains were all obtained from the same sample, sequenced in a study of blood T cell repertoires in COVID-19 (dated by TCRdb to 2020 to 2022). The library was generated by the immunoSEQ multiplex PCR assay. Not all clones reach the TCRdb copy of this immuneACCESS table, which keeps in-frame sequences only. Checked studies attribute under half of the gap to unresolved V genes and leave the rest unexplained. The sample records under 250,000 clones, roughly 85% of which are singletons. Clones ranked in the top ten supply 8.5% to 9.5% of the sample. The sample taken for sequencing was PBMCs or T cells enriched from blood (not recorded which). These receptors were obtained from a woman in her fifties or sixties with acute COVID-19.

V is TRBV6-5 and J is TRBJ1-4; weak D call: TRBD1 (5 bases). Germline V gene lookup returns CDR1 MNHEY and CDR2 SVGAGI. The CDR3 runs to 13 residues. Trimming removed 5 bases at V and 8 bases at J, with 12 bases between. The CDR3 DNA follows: TGTGCCAGCAGTCTTACCGACAGCGAAAAACTGTTTTTT. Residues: CASSLTDSEKLFF.

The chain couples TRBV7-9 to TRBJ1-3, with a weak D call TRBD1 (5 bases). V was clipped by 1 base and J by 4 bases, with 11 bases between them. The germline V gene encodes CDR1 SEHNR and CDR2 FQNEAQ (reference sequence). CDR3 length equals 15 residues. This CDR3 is CASSLVREVGNTIYF. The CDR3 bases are TGTGCCAGCAGCTTAGTCAGGGAAGTAGGAAACACCATATATTTT.

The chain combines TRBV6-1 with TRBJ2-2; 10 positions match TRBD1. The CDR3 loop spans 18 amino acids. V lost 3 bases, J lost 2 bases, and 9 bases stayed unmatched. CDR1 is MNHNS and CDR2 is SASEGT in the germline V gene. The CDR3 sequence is CASSEKRQGAYNTGELFF. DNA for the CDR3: TGTGCCAGCAGTGAGAAAAGACAGGGGGCTTATAACACCGGGGAGCTGTTTTTT.

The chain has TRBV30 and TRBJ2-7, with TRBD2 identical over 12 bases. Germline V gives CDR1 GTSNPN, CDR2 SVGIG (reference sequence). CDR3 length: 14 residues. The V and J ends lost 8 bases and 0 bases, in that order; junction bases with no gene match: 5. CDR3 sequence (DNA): TGTGCCAGACGGACTAGCGGGGACTCCTACGAGCAGTACTTC. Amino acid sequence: CARRTSGDSYEQYF.

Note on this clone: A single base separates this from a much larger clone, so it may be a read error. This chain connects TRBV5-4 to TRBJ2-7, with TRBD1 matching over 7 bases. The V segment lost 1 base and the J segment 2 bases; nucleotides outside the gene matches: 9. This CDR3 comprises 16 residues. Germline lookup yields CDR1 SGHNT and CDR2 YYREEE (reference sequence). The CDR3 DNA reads TGTGCCAGCAGCTTGCCCACGGGACAGAGGACCTACGAGCAGTACTTC. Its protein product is CASSLPTGQRTYEQYF.

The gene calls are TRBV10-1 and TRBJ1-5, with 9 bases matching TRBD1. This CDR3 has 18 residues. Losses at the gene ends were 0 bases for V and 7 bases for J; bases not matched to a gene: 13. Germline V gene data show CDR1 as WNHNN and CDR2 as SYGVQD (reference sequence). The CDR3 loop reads CASSESQGAPRVGQPQHF. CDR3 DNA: TGCGCCAGCAGTGAGTCACAGGGGGCGCCGAGGGTGGGACAGCCCCAGCATTTT.

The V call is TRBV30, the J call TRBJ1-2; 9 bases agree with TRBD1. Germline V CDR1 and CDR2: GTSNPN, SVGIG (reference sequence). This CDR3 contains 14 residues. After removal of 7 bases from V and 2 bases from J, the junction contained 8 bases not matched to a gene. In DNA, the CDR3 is TGTGCCTCTGGTCGAGGGACAGGGAACTATGGCTACACCTTC. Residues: CASGRGTGNYGYTF.

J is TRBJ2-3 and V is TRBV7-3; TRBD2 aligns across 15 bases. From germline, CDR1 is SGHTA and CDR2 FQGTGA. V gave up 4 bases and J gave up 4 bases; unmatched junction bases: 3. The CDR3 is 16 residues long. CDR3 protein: CASSSGLAGGADTQYF. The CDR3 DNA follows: TGTGCCAGCAGCTCGGGACTAGCGGGGGGCGCAGATACGCAGTATTTT.

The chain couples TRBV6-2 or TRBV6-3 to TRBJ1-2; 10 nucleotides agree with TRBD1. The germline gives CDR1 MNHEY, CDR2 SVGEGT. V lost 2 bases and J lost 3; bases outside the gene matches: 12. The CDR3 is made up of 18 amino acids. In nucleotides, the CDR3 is TGTGCCAGCAGTTACCCTCAACGAACCGGGACAGGGGACTATGGCTACACCTTC. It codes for CASSYPQRTGTGDYGYTF.

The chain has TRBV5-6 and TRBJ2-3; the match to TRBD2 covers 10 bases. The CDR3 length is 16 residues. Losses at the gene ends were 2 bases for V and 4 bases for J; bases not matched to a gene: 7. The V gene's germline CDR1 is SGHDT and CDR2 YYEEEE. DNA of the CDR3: TGTGCCAGCAGCTTTGTAAGCGGGGGGGCCCCAGATACGCAGTATTTT. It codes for CASSFVSGGAPDTQYF. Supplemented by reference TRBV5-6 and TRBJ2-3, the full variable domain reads DAGVTQSPTHLIKTRGQQVTLRCSPKSGHDTVSWYQQALGQGPQFIFQYYEEEERQRGNFPDRFSGHQFPNYSSELNVNALLLGDSALYLCASSFVSGGAPDTQYFGPGTRLTVL.

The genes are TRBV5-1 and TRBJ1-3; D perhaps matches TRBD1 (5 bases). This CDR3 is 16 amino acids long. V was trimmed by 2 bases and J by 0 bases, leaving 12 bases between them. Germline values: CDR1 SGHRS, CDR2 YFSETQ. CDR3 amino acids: CASSLGALASGNTIYF. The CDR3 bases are TGCGCCAGCAGCTTAGGGGCGTTAGCCTCTGGAAACACCATATATTTT.

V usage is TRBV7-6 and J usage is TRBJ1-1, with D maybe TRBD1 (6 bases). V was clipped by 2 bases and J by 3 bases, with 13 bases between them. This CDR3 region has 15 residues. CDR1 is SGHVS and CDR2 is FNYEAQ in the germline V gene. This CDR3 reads CASSLSPAGDTEAFF. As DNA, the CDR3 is TGTGCCAGCAGCTTAAGCCCTGCAGGGGACACTGAAGCTTTCTTT.

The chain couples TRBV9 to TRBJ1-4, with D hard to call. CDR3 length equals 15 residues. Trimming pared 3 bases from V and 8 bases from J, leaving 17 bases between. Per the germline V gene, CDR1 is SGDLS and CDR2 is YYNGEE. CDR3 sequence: CASSADGDLKEKLFF. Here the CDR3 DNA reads TGTGCCAGCAGCGCAGACGGGGATTTGAAAGAAAAACTGTTTTTT.

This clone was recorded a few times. CDR3 DNA: TGTGCCAGCAAGTTGAATTGGGCCCAAAGGTCCTATGGCTACACCTTC. Its translation is CASKLNWAQRSYGYTF. The chain is built from TRBV27 and TRBJ1-2, with unresolved D. V was trimmed by 7 bases and J by 4 bases, leaving 22 bases between them. CDR1 and CDR2 from the germline V gene are MNHEY and SMNVEV (reference sequence). The CDR3 spans 16 residues.